A single sample is the source of the 16 T cell receptor beta chains below, sequenced in a study of cytomegalovirus exposure and HLA in healthy donors. This PCR relied on a set of 60 Vbeta primers and 13 Jbeta primers. The data were produced by immunoSEQ multiplex PCR, yet TCRdb's version contains in-frame clones alone and is incomplete. The data show 100,000 to 150,000 clones, around 71% seen once. Sequenced: PBMCs. These receptors came from a woman aged 55-69 years in good health and CMV-seropositive.

The chain uses TRBV6-5 and TRBJ1-2; a weak D match, TRBD1 (5 bases). CDR1 and CDR2 from the germline V gene are MNHEY and SVGAGI. This CDR3 contains 16 residues. V lost 4 bases, J lost 2 bases, and 17 bases lay in between. CDR3 bases: TGTGCCAGCAGTTCGTCGGGGGAGGGATTAAACTATGGCTACACCTTC. This translates into CASSSSGEGLNYGYTF.

This chain connects TRBV5-4 to TRBJ2-7, with 7 bases that match TRBD2. The CDR3 totals 13 residues. Germline CDR1 is SGHNT and CDR2 is YYREEE (reference sequence). V dropped 5 bases and J dropped 7; count of bases not matched to a gene: 9. The CDR3 sequence: CASRWEGTGEQYF. CDR3 DNA: TGTGCCAGCAGATGGGAGGGAACGGGAGAGCAGTACTTC.

J is TRBJ1-2 and V is TRBV27, with D perhaps matching TRBD1 (5 bases). The V gene's germline CDR1 is MNHEY and CDR2 SMNVEV (reference sequence). The CDR3 extends over 13 amino acids. Between the trimmed V and J ends, which lost 6 bases and 3 bases, there was a span of 11 bases. The CDR3 is CASRPTVYYGYTF. CDR3 DNA: TGTGCCAGCAGACCGACAGTCTACTATGGCTACACCTTC.

The chain joins TRBV5-4 to TRBJ2-3, with TRBD2 matching over 9 bases. V lost 1 base and J lost 1; bases outside the gene matches: 4. The CDR3 spans 16 residues. Germline-derived CDR1 and CDR2 are SGHNT and YYREEE (reference sequence). Here the CDR3 reads CASSLFLAGGTDTQYF. The CDR3 nucleotides read TGTGCCAGCAGCTTGTTTTTAGCGGGGGGCACAGATACGCAGTATTTT.

The chain joins TRBV7-2 to TRBJ2-2, with unresolved D. V lost 4 bases and J 4 bases, leaving 10 bases between the germline ends. CDR1 and CDR2 from the germline V gene are SGHTA and FQGNSA. The CDR3 is 14 residues long. The chain's CDR3 is CASSSPGLTGELFF. Here the CDR3 DNA reads TGTGCCAGCAGCTCCCCCGGTCTCACCGGGGAGCTGTTTTTT.

This clone has just a few counts. This rearrangement joins TRBV6-6 to TRBJ2-7; D is possibly TRBD1 (7 bases). V was trimmed by 5 bases and J by 4 bases, leaving 18 bases between them. From germline, CDR1 is MNHNY and CDR2 SVGAGI (reference sequence). The CDR3 runs to 15 residues. Written as DNA, the CDR3 is TGTGCCAGCAGTAGAACAGGGGACTTATGGTACGAGCAGTACTTC. Translating gives CASSRTGDLWYEQYF.

As for this clone: One end of the junction does not line up with germline, which may come from a read error. This chain connects TRBV7-9 to TRBJ2-7, with TRBD2 matching 9 bases. The CDR3 covers 16 residues. From germline, CDR1 is SEHNR and CDR2 FQNEAQ (reference sequence). The CDR3 here is CSSSYLSSGGNDEQYF. The DNA of the CDR3 is TGTTCCAGCAGCTATCTTAGTAGCGGGGGCAACGACGAGCAGTACTTC.

This clone was counted only a few times. The chain uses TRBV7-6 and TRBJ2-2; D is unresolved. V dropped 5 bases and J dropped 1 base, with 11 bases sitting between them. This CDR3 has 15 residues. Germline V gives CDR1 SGHVS, CDR2 FNYEAQ. The CDR3 spells CASSERYQNTGELFF. CDR3 bases: TGTGCCAGCAGCGAACGCTATCAGAACACCGGGGAGCTGTTTTTT.

The chain joins TRBV7-3 to TRBJ2-6, with no clear D. CDR1 is SGHTA, CDR2 FQGTGA, per germline. V lost 0 bases, J lost 0 bases, and 6 bases lay in between. CDR3 length: 16 amino acids. The CDR3 spells CASSLTGASGANVLTF. The CDR3 coding sequence is TGTGCCAGCAGCTTAACGGGCGCCTCTGGGGCCAACGTCCTGACTTTC.

This clone appeared a single time. In the same sample, other DNA sequences code for this CDR3. The rearrangement uses TRBV6-5 and TRBJ1-1; the D gene is possibly TRBD1 (6 bases). The germline V gene encodes CDR1 MNHEY and CDR2 SVGAGI. V was trimmed by 0 bases and J by 6 bases, leaving 14 bases between them. This CDR3 has 15 amino acids. The CDR3 loop is CASSYSGAGGAEAFF. CDR3 bases: TGTGCCAGCAGTTACTCGGGTGCGGGGGGCGCTGAAGCTTTCTTT.

The chain recombines TRBV20-1 with TRBJ2-5; D is ambiguous. The DNA end lines up better with TRBJ2-7; the J call may be wrong. Germline lookup yields CDR1 DFQATT and CDR2 SNEGSKA (reference sequence). The CDR3 runs 11 residues. CDR3 protein: CSARVTYEQYF. In DNA form, the CDR3 reads TGCAGTGCCCGGGTGACCTACGAGCAGTACTTC.

There are a few counts of this clone. V usage is TRBV5-1 and J usage is TRBJ2-7; 7 bases are a match to TRBD1. The CDR3 contains 14 residues. Per germline, CDR1 SGHRS and CDR2 YFSETQ. V dropped 4 bases and J dropped 5; count of bases not matched to a gene: 9. CDR3: CASSTQGIMHEQYF. In DNA form, the CDR3 reads TGCGCCAGCAGCACACAGGGGATCATGCACGAGCAGTACTTC. Full variable domain (rest looked up from reference TRBV5-1 and TRBJ2-7): KAGVTQTPRYLIKTRGQQVTLSCSPISGHRSVSWYQQTPGQGLQFLFEYFSETQRNKGNFPGRFSGRQFSNSRSEMNVSTLELGDSALYLCASSTQGIMHEQYFGPGTRLTVT.

In this sample, this clone turned up once. The chain uses TRBV2 and TRBJ1-5, with 7 bases aligning to TRBD1. Trimming at V came to 6 bases and at J to 2 bases, leaving 7 bases not matched to a gene. The CDR3 extends over 15 amino acids. From germline, CDR1 is SNHLY and CDR2 FYNNEI. This CDR3 reads CASSRGDSRNQPQHF. The CDR3 DNA reads as TGTGCCAGCAGCCGCGGGGACAGCCGCAATCAGCCCCAGCATTTT. Full variable domain (remainder filled in from reference TRBV2 and TRBJ1-5): EPEVTQTPSHQVTQMGQEVILRCVPISNHLYFYWYRQILGQKVEFLVSFYNNEISEKSEIFDDQFSVERPDGSNFTLKIRSTKLEDSAMYFCASSRGDSRNQPQHFGDGTRLSIL.

CDR3 sequence reads: CASSQAQGGSPLHF. CDR3 coding DNA: TGTGCCAGCAGTCAGGCACAGGGGGGCTCACCCCTCCACTTT. The J gene is TRBJ1-6, the V gene TRBV6-4, with 8 bases lining up with TRBD1. Germline V gene data show CDR1 as MRHNA and CDR2 as SNTAGT. The CDR3 extends over 14 amino acids. Trimming cost V 5 bases and J 10 bases; bases outside gene matches: 7.

The chain carries TRBV4-1 and TRBJ2-1; 10 bases fit TRBD2. The CDR3 length is 16 residues. With 0 bases clipped from V and 3 bases from J, the junction kept 2 bases outside the gene matches. Germline V gene data show CDR1 as MGHRA and CDR2 as YSYEKL. CDR3 sequence reads: CASSQELAGLYNEQFF. DNA of the CDR3: TGCGCCAGCAGCCAAGAACTAGCGGGGCTCTACAATGAGCAGTTCTTC.

This clone came up a few times. The rearrangement links TRBV4-1 to TRBJ2-3, with TRBD2 matching over 7 bases. CDR3 length: 15 residues. Unmatched junction bases numbered 5, after V lost 1 base and J lost 4 bases. Per germline, CDR1 MGHRA and CDR2 YSYEKL. The CDR3 region has the DNA TGCGCCAGCAGCCAAGCAGGTCGGGAGGCAGATACGCAGTATTTT. As protein: CASSQAGREADTQYF.